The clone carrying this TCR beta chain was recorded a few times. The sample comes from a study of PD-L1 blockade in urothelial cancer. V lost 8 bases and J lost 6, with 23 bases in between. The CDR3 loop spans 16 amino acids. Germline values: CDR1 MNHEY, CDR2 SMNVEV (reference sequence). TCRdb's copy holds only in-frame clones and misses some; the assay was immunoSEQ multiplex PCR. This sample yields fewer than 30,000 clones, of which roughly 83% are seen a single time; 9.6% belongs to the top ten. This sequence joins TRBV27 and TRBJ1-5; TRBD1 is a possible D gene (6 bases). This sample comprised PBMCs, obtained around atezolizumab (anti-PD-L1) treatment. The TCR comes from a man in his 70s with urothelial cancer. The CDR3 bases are TGTGCCAGCCGATTGTCCGGGACACAAAGGCGTCAGCCCCAGCATTTT. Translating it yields CASRLSGTQRRQPQHF.